Following are 32 T cell receptor beta chains from one sample sequenced in a study of technical replicates of blood from a few donors. Generated by immunoSEQ multiplex PCR, the TCRdb table keeps only in-frame clones and is missing some. The sample has under 95,000 clones; about nine tenths are singletons. Sequenced sample: T cells isolated from PBMCs. These TCRs come from a human donor in good health. Some clones in this sample may be carry-over from other donors' samples.

The V and J genes are TRBV10-2 and TRBJ2-1; TRBD1 agrees at 8 bases. Germline assignment: CDR1 WSHSY and CDR2 SAAADI. The J segment lost 9 bases and the V segment lost 1 base, leaving 8 bases of the junction unmatched. This CDR3 has 15 residues. CDR3: CASSEWQGASTEQFF. The CDR3 DNA is TGCGCCAGCAGTGAGTGGCAGGGGGCCTCCACTGAGCAGTTCTTC.

The chain combines TRBV5-4 with TRBJ2-3; 9 bases are a match to TRBD2. V trimming: 0 bases; J trimming: 5 bases; junction bases outside the gene matches: 4. Germline CDR1 SGHNT, CDR2 YYREEE (reference sequence). CDR3 length equals 15 residues. In DNA, the CDR3 is TGTGCCAGCAGCTTGGCGTCAGCGGGAGGAGATACGCAGTATTTT. Protein: CASSLASAGGDTQYF.

The gene calls are TRBV4-2 and TRBJ2-1; D possibly corresponds to TRBD1 (6 bases). V was cut by 2 bases and J by 12 bases, with 14 bases left in between. The CDR3 has 13 amino acids. Germline CDR1 and CDR2: LGHNA and YNFKEQ. CDR3 in DNA: TGTGCCAGCAGCCAACCCGAACAGGGTCTGCAGTTCTTC. It is translated as CASSQPEQGLQFF.

The rearrangement uses TRBV5-4 and TRBJ2-1, with D possibly being TRBD2 (6 bases). The V gene's germline CDR1 is SGHNT and CDR2 YYREEE (reference sequence). This CDR3 spans 12 amino acids. V shed 4 bases and J shed 7 bases, with 9 bases lying between them. CDR3 DNA: TGTGCCAGCAGCCCCGCGGGAAATGAGCAGTTCTTC. It translates to CASSPAGNEQFF.

The genes are TRBV27 and TRBJ2-1; the D gene is possibly TRBD1 (5 bases). This CDR3 is 14 amino acids long. Trimming pared 6 bases from V and 6 bases from J, leaving 15 bases between. Germline CDR1 is MNHEY and CDR2 is SMNVEV (reference sequence). CDR3 in DNA: TGTGCCAGCAGGACCCCCAGGGCGGTCAATGAGCAGTTCTTC. Protein product: CASRTPRAVNEQFF.

The gene calls are TRBV7-9 and TRBJ1-4; TRBD1 matches at 8 bases. CDR1 SEHNR and CDR2 FQNEAQ come from the germline V gene (reference sequence). Losses at the gene ends were 4 bases for V and 6 bases for J; bases not matched to a gene: 7. The CDR3 consists of 15 residues. The CDR3 nucleotides are TGTGCCAGCAGCTCCCACAGGGGGTGGGATGAAAAACTGTTTTTT. Its protein product is CASSSHRGWDEKLFF.

This clone was detected a few times. This sequence joins TRBV5-1 and TRBJ2-1; a weak D match, TRBD1 (5 bases). CDR3 length equals 13 residues. The V end was cut by 4 bases, the J end by 3 bases, with 8 bases between. CDR1 is SGHRS and CDR2 is YFSETQ in the germline V gene. The CDR3 region is CASSLDIYNEQFF. The CDR3, as DNA: TGCGCCAGCAGCCTGGACATCTACAATGAGCAGTTCTTC.

J is TRBJ1-2 and V is TRBV18, with 9 bases matching TRBD1. CDR3 length equals 15 residues. V was pared by 6 bases and J by 5 bases, with 10 bases of the junction left unmatched. Germline V lookup: CDR1 KGHSH, CDR2 LQKENI. CDR3 protein: CASSPGGTGWYGYTF. The CDR3 nucleotides are TGTGCCAGCTCCCCCGGCGGGACAGGGTGGTATGGCTACACCTTC.

V and J are TRBV5-5 and TRBJ1-1; D is possibly TRBD1 (6 bases). Germline V lookup: CDR1 SGHKS, CDR2 YYEKEE (reference sequence). The CDR3 is 14 residues long. V lost 4 bases to trimming and J lost 5 bases, with 15 bases between them. CDR3 sequence: CASSLFGGRTEAFF. The CDR3 nucleotides read TGTGCCAGCAGCCTTTTTGGGGGCCGAACTGAAGCTTTCTTT.

This clone has just one count. The genes are TRBV4-1 and TRBJ1-1; tentatively, D is TRBD1 (6 bases). CDR1 and CDR2 from the germline V gene are MGHRA and YSYEKL. The CDR3 is 20 amino acids. The ends were cut back, 1 base at V and 0 bases at J, with 24 bases in the middle. CDR3 sequence (DNA): TGCGCCAGCAGCCAAGGGGGAGGGACAAGAATCCTCCCTTTGAACACTGAAGCTTTCTTT. This sequence encodes CASSQGGGTRILPLNTEAFF.

This chain links TRBV5-4 with TRBJ2-7, with 14 bases lining up with TRBD2. Germline V gene sequence: CDR1 SGHNT, CDR2 YYREEE (reference sequence). V dropped 3 bases and J dropped 4; count of bases not matched to a gene: 18. The CDR3 is made up of 20 amino acids. CDR3 bases: TGTGCCAGCAGCTGGGGCCCCGGGACTAGCGGGGGCTACAAGGCGTACGAGCAGTACTTC. Translated, it gives CASSWGPGTSGGYKAYEQYF.

The rearrangement links TRBV15 to TRBJ1-4; 7 bases line up with TRBD1. The CDR3 covers 16 residues. J was trimmed by 4 bases and V by 1 base; bases with no gene match: 6. Germline CDR1 is LNHNV and CDR2 is YYDKDF (reference sequence). The CDR3: CATSRGGTAGNEKLFF. As DNA, the CDR3 is TGTGCCACCAGCAGAGGCGGGACAGCGGGTAATGAAAAACTGTTTTTT. The full variable domain, rest sourced from reference TRBV15 and TRBJ1-4, is DAMVIQNPRYQVTQFGKPVTLSCSQTLNHNVMYWYQQKSSQAPKLLFHYYDKDFNNEADTPDNFQSRRPNTSFCFLDIRSPGLGDTAMYLCATSRGGTAGNEKLFFGSGTQLSVL.

CDR3 loop: CASSTRDSYEQYF. In DNA, the CDR3 is TGTGCCAGCAGTACCCGGGACAGTTACGAGCAGTACTTC. The chain combines TRBV6-5 with TRBJ2-7; 7 positions match TRBD1. V lost 5 bases and J lost 4; bases outside the gene matches: 5. The length of the CDR3 is 13 residues. From germline, CDR1 is MNHEY and CDR2 SVGAGI.

About this clone itself: A read error may account for a junction end that differs from germline. This sequence joins TRBV7-7 and TRBJ2-5, with 7 bases identical to TRBD2. Germline V gene sequence: CDR1 SSHAT, CDR2 FNYEAQ (reference sequence). The CDR3 consists of 14 residues. CDR3 sequence: CASSFGGDQETQYF. The DNA of the CDR3 is TGTGCTAGCAGCTTTGGGGGGGACCAAGAGACCCAGTACTTC.

This chain uses TRBV19 with TRBJ1-1; TRBD1 aligns across 9 bases. CDR3 length: 14 amino acids. The V gene end was trimmed by 4 bases and the J gene end by 5 bases; junction bases not matched to a gene: 5. CDR1 is LNHDA and CDR2 is SQIVND in the germline V gene (reference sequence). The CDR3: CASSRTGERTEAFF. CDR3 DNA sequence: TGTGCCAGTAGTAGGACAGGGGAACGGACTGAAGCTTTCTTT.

The CDR3 region is CASSQGWNTEAFF. The CDR3 nucleotides are TGTGCCAGCAGCCAGGGTTGGAACACTGAAGCTTTCTTT. The chain carries TRBV7-3 and TRBJ1-1, with D maybe TRBD1 (5 bases). Germline V gene data show CDR1 as SGHTA and CDR2 as FQGTGA. The ends were cut back, 5 bases at V and 1 base at J, with 8 bases in the middle. The CDR3 loop spans 13 amino acids.

This chain joins TRBV11-3 and TRBJ2-1; tentative D call: TRBD2 (6 bases). The germline V gene encodes CDR1 SGHNT and CDR2 YENEEA. This CDR3 has 17 amino acids. V lost 1 base and J 4 bases, leaving 17 bases between the germline ends. The chain's CDR3 is CASSLVGGPSGYNEQFF. The CDR3 bases are TGTGCCAGCAGCTTAGTGGGGGGTCCTTCGGGATACAATGAGCAGTTCTTC. The full variable domain, with the rest looked up from reference TRBV11-3 and TRBJ2-1, is EAGVVQSPRYKIIEKKQPVAFWCNPISGHNTLYWYLQNLGQGPELLIRYENEEAVDDSQLPKDRFSAERLKGVDSTLKIQPAELGDSAVYLCASSLVGGPSGYNEQFFGPGTRLTVL.

The chain carries TRBV27 and TRBJ2-5, with D maybe TRBD2 (6 bases). CDR1 and CDR2 (germline): MNHEY, SMNVEV (reference sequence). This CDR3 has 13 residues. The ends were cut back, 7 bases at V and 5 bases at J, with 14 bases in the middle. This CDR3 is CASTTLGRETQYF. DNA of the CDR3: TGTGCCAGCACTACTTTGGGGAGGGAGACCCAGTACTTC.

The genes are TRBV4-1 and TRBJ1-4; 8 bases agree with TRBD1. Germline V gene lookup returns CDR1 MGHRA and CDR2 YSYEKL. The CDR3 has 16 residues. The V gene end was trimmed by 4 bases and the J gene end by 2 bases; junction bases not matched to a gene: 6. The CDR3 sequence: CASSPSGQETNEKLFF. DNA of the CDR3: TGCGCCAGCAGCCCCTCGGGACAGGAGACTAATGAAAAACTGTTTTTT.

V usage is TRBV7-9 and J usage is TRBJ2-7; D gene uncertain. Germline loops: CDR1 SEHNR, CDR2 FQNEAQ (reference sequence). Between the trimmed V and J ends, which lost 3 bases and 4 bases, there was a span of 16 bases. This CDR3 comprises 15 residues. CDR3 DNA: TGTGCCAGCAGCTTTAGGAGCCCACAACTTTACGAGCAGTACTTC. Its protein is CASSFRSPQLYEQYF.

The V and J genes are TRBV2 and TRBJ1-4; no clear D. V lost 6 bases to trimming and J lost 4 bases, with 9 bases between them. This CDR3 contains 13 residues. Germline V CDR1 and CDR2: SNHLY, FYNNEI. The CDR3 DNA sequence: TGTGCCAGCAGACGAGGACTTAATGAAAAACTGTTTTTT. It specifies CASRRGLNEKLFF.

The CDR3 DNA sequence: TGTGCCAGCAGTTTTAATGGGCAGGAGGTCTCCTACGAGCAGTACTTC. This sequence encodes CASSFNGQEVSYEQYF. The rearrangement joins TRBV27 to TRBJ2-7, with D perhaps matching TRBD2 (5 bases). V lost 3 bases, J lost 0 bases, and 15 bases lay in between. Germline CDR1 reads MNHEY; CDR2 reads SMNVEV (reference sequence). CDR3 length: 16 residues.

The chain employs TRBV5-6 and TRBJ1-2, with TRBD1 matching 7 bases. The J segment lost 0 bases and the V segment lost 3 bases, leaving 2 bases of the junction unmatched. The CDR3 spans 14 residues. CDR1 and CDR2 (germline): SGHDT, YYEEEE. DNA of the CDR3: TGTGCCAGCAGCTGGCAGGGGGCTAACTATGGCTACACCTTC. Its protein product is CASSWQGANYGYTF.

Turning to this clone: At one of its ends the junction is not consistent with the germline gene, which may arise from a read error. The genes are TRBV5-1 and TRBJ2-7, with 7 nucleotides matching TRBD2. This CDR3 comprises 14 residues. CDR1 and CDR2 (germline): SGHRS, YFSETQ. This chain's CDR3 is CASRFSGGGYEQYF. For the CDR3, the DNA is TGCGCCAGCCGCTTCTCGGGAGGCGGTTACGAGCAGTACTTC.

The chain uses TRBV19 and TRBJ2-7; D may be TRBD2 (5 bases). Trimming pared 5 bases from V and 0 bases from J, leaving 11 bases between. Germline CDR1 reads LNHDA; CDR2 reads SQIVND (reference sequence). The length of the CDR3 is 14 residues. The CDR3 is CASSDSGNSYEQYF. CDR3 DNA: TGTGCCAGTAGTGATTCGGGGAACTCCTACGAGCAGTACTTC.

The CDR3, as DNA: TGTGCCAGCAGTTACGGACAGGTGGACGAGCAGTACTTC. Amino acid sequence: CASSYGQVDEQYF. The chain is built from TRBV6-5 and TRBJ2-7; TRBD1 aligns across 7 bases. V lost 2 bases and J lost 5; bases outside the gene matches: 3. Germline-derived CDR1 and CDR2 are MNHEY and SVGAGI. The CDR3 loop spans 13 amino acids.

Only one count was recorded for this clone. This sequence joins TRBV5-1 and TRBJ1-2; 7 nucleotides align to TRBD1. The germline V gene encodes CDR1 SGHRS and CDR2 YFSETQ. Trimming cost V 2 bases and J 3 bases; bases outside gene matches: 16. The CDR3 runs 18 residues. The CDR3: CASSLSRGTVPNDYGYTF. In DNA form, the CDR3 reads TGCGCCAGCAGCTTATCGCGAGGGACAGTCCCAAATGACTATGGCTACACCTTC.

The chain joins TRBV19 to TRBJ2-3, with 7 bases aligning to TRBD2. Germline V gene lookup returns CDR1 LNHDA and CDR2 SQIVND (reference sequence). Unmatched junction bases numbered 15, after V lost 11 bases and J lost 1 base. The CDR3 spans 16 residues. CDR3 DNA sequence: TGTGCCTCACACGAGCGGGACCTATGGGGCACAGATACGCAGTATTTT. Translating it yields CASHERDLWGTDTQYF.

The chain joins TRBV9 to TRBJ2-1; 12 nucleotides line up with TRBD2. After removal of 3 bases from V and 8 bases from J, the junction contained 12 bases not matched to a gene. From germline, CDR1 is SGDLS and CDR2 YYNGEE. The CDR3 runs 17 residues. The CDR3 DNA reads as TGTGCCAGCAGCGACTGGACTAGCGGGGCCCGAAGCGATGAGCAGTTCTTC. Protein product: CASSDWTSGARSDEQFF.

This clone was picked up one time. The chain recombines TRBV5-1 with TRBJ2-2; 13 nucleotides match TRBD2. Germline-derived CDR1 and CDR2 are SGHRS and YFSETQ. The CDR3 loop spans 17 amino acids. Trimming took 4 bases from V and 5 from J; bases not matched to a gene: 8. The CDR3 is CASSLGLAGVGTGELFF. The CDR3 DNA follows: TGCGCCAGCAGCCTAGGACTAGCGGGAGTAGGGACCGGGGAGCTGTTTTTT. The full variable domain, in which reference TRBV5-1 and TRBJ2-2 provide the parts outside the CDR3, is KAGVTQTPRYLIKTRGQQVTLSCSPISGHRSVSWYQQTPGQGLQFLFEYFSETQRNKGNFPGRFSGRQFSNSRSEMNVSTLELGDSALYLCASSLGLAGVGTGELFFGEGSRLTVL.

The genes are TRBV6-5 and TRBJ2-7; TRBD2 is a possible D gene (6 bases). The germline V gene has CDR1 MNHEY and CDR2 SVGAGI. The CDR3 is made up of 13 amino acids. The V and J ends lost 4 bases and 0 bases respectively, with 7 bases between them. CDR3 in amino acids: CASSFGSSYEQYF. For the CDR3, the DNA is TGTGCCAGCAGTTTCGGGAGCTCCTACGAGCAGTACTTC.

The chain carries TRBV6-1 and TRBJ1-2, with 12 bases matching TRBD1. V lost 0 bases to trimming and J lost 4 bases; unmatched junction nucleotides: 3. The CDR3 consists of 16 residues. Germline CDR1 MNHNS, CDR2 SASEGT. The DNA for the CDR3 is TGTGCCAGCAGTGAAGCCTCGGGACAGGGGGCCTATGGCTACACCTTC. It translates to CASSEASGQGAYGYTF.